This T cell receptor (beta chain) was observed in a study of T cell responses to AZD1222 COVID-19 vaccine. Study summary: Recipients boosted at about 4 weeks or about 12 weeks are pooled.

Study results and caveats: Sampled repertoires all dated from after the peak T cell response. Spike was spanned by vaccine-associated CD4 TCRs, with dominance at 160-218 and 743-854. It should be noted that donors were predominantly white British and more often female, and clonal diversity was possibly underestimated.

A remark on this clone: Its antigen is still unknown.

Here immunoSEQ multiplex PCR was the method, and the copy in TCRdb shows in-frame clones only, minus some. The table lists tens of thousands of clones, just over 85% of them singletons. The TCR sequence derives from an adult in good health. The source material was peripheral blood, sampled on day 0 of AZD1222 vaccination.

CDR3 sequence: CASRDTGTGDGNTIYF. The CDR3 DNA follows: TGCGCCAGCAGAGACACCGGGACCGGAGATGGAAACACCATATATTTT. The chain links TRBV10-2 to TRBJ1-3; maybe TRBD1 (5 bases). Trimming removed 6 bases from V and 3 bases from J, with 18 bases in between. This CDR3 contains 16 residues. Germline V lookup: CDR1 WSHSY, CDR2 SAAADI.